Listed below are T cell receptor beta chains from one sample, sequenced in a study of cytomegalovirus exposure and HLA in healthy donors. Some clones are missing from TCRdb's copy, which holds only in-frame ones; the method was immunoSEQ multiplex PCR. The table has over 130,000 clones, around 75% seen once. The sequencing sample was made of PBMCs. The receptors shown here come from a female donor in good health and CMV-seronegative. The CDR3 runs from the conserved cysteine through the conserved F or W. D genes are given only for firm matches. Clone size, where shown, is once, few, many, or a class for clones that have expanded.

v_call,d_call,j_call,clone_size,cdr3_nt,cdr3_aa
TRBV14,-,TRBJ1-1,-,TGTGCCAGCAGCCACGACCCCGGGATTACCACTGAAGCTTTCTTT,CASSHDPGITTEAFF
TRBV27,-,TRBJ1-5,-,TGTGCCAGCAGTTTATCCATTAATCAGCCCCAGCATTTT,CASSLSINQPQHF
TRBV19,TRBD1,TRBJ2-6,few,TGTGCCAGTAGTAGCACAGGGGTAGGGGCCAACGTCCTGACTTTC,CASSSTGVGANVLTF
TRBV11-2,TRBD2,TRBJ2-2,once,TGTGCCAGCAGCAAAATGGGCCTAGCGGGAGGGAGGGACACCGGGGAGCTGTTTTTT,CASSKMGLAGGRDTGELFF
TRBV13,TRBD1,TRBJ1-1,-,TGTGCCAGCAGCTTTTTAACAGGGGCCGCGGGAGCTTTCTTT,CASSFLTGAAGAFF
TRBV19,-,TRBJ1-5,-,TGTGCCAGTAGTTTGGGGACTGAGAGGGGCCCTCAGCCCCAGCATTTT,CASSLGTERGPQPQHF
TRBV5-1,TRBD2,TRBJ2-3,-,TGCGCCAGCAGCTTGGGGAGCGGGGACGATACGCAGTATTTT,CASSLGSGDDTQYF
TRBV6-1,TRBD1,TRBJ2-4,-,TGTGCCAGCAGTGAAAAGGGGGCCGGAAACATTCAGTACTTC,CASSEKGAGNIQYF
TRBV4-2,-,TRBJ1-1,-,TGTGCCAGCAGCCAAGATAGCGGGCGGAAGAACACTGAAGCTTTCTTT,CASSQDSGRKNTEAFF
TRBV7-9,-,TRBJ1-1,-,TGTGCCAGCAGCCCGATCGGTGGAGTTGAAGCTTTCTTT,CASSPIGGVEAFF
TRBV4-2,-,TRBJ1-1,-,TGTGCCAGCAGCCAAGACAGGGAATGGGTGACTGAAGCTTTCTTT,CASSQDREWVTEAFF
TRBV27,-,TRBJ1-2,-,TGTGCCAGCAGTTTATCGAGAGGCCATGGCTACACCTTC,CASSLSRGHGYTF
TRBV2,-,TRBJ1-1,-,TGTGCCAGCAGGGGCTTTAACACTGAAGCTTTCTTT,CASRGFNTEAFF
TRBV20-1,-,TRBJ1-2,-,TGCAGGGGACTGTGGGGCTATGGCTACACCTTC,CRGLWGYGYTF
TRBV2,-,TRBJ2-7,-,TGTGCCAGCAGTGAAGCGCTCCTTCGCGAGGGGAGGACCTACGAGCAGTACTTC,CASSEALLREGRTYEQYF
TRBV28,TRBD1,TRBJ1-3,-,TGTGCCAGCAGTTCATCGACAGGGAGTAAGGGAAGGCATGTCATATATTTT,CASSSSTGSKGRHVIYF
TRBV6-5,-,TRBJ1-3,-,TGTGCCAGCAGTTCGACAGTATTTGGAAACACCATATATTTT,CASSSTVFGNTIYF
TRBV7-2,TRBD1,TRBJ1-1,-,TGTGCCAGCAGCTTAGTGAGGGGGCATAGCACTGAAGCTTTCTTT,CASSLVRGHSTEAFF
TRBV28,-,TRBJ2-2,-,TGTGCCAGCAGCTGGGTTCTGGGAGGCACCGGGGAGCTGTTTTTT,CASSWVLGGTGELFF
TRBV19,-,TRBJ1-5,-,TGTGCCAGTAGTATTTTGCCCCGGACAGCGGGGGTTATAAATCAGCCCCAGCATTTT,CASSILPRTAGVINQPQHF
TRBV6-1,TRBD2,TRBJ2-5,-,TGTGCCAGCAGTGGGGTGGGGGGGTACCAAGAGACCCAGTACTTC,CASSGVGGYQETQYF
TRBV13,-,TRBJ2-7,-,TGTGCCCACGCGGAGGGGACTGGCCCACACGAGCAGTACTTC,CAHAEGTGPHEQYF
TRBV7-3,TRBD1,TRBJ2-1,-,TGTGCCAGCAGCTTGACAGGGCTGTCGTTGGACAATGAGCAGTTCTTC,CASSLTGLSLDNEQFF
TRBV10-3,TRBD1,TRBJ2-1,once,TGTGCCATCGGATTAGACAGGGGTAATGAGCAGTTCTTC,CAIGLDRGNEQFF
TRBV7-8,TRBD2,TRBJ2-7,few,TGTGCCAGCAGCTCCCTGGAGCGGGAAAGCTCCTACGAGCAGTACTTC,CASSSLERESSYEQYF
TRBV5-4,TRBD2,TRBJ2-5,-,TGTGCCAGCAGCTTGGCTGGGACTAGCGGGGAGTACCAAGAGACCCAGTACTTC,CASSLAGTSGEYQETQYF
TRBV15,TRBD2,TRBJ2-3,-,TGTGCCACCAGCAGAGATAGGACTAGCGGGCGCACAGATACGCAGTATTTT,CATSRDRTSGRTDTQYF
TRBV19,TRBD2,TRBJ2-3,once,TGTGCCAGTAGTCTACGGACTAGCGGGAGGGCTAGCACAGATACGCAGTATTTT,CASSLRTSGRASTDTQYF
TRBV11-2,-,TRBJ2-1,-,TGTGCCAGCAGCTTCGGCAATGAGCAGTTCTTC,CASSFGNEQFF
TRBV29-1,TRBD1,TRBJ1-1,few,TGCAGCGCGCGGGACAGGTGGGACACTGAAGCTTTCTTT,CSARDRWDTEAFF
TRBV6-1,-,TRBJ2-7,-,TGTGCCAGCATCGGAGGCGGACCCTACGAGCAGTACTTC,CASIGGGPYEQYF
TRBV28,-,TRBJ2-1,-,TGTGCCAGCAGTTTATATGGCGCGGTCAGCTACAATGAGCAGTTCTTC,CASSLYGAVSYNEQFF
TRBV2,-,TRBJ2-7,-,TGTGCCAGCAGTTATTACGAGCAGTACTTC,CASSYYEQYF
TRBV29-1,TRBD2,TRBJ2-7,-,TGCAGCGTGAAGGGGACTAGCGGGACTTACGAGCAGTACTTC,CSVKGTSGTYEQYF
TRBV2,TRBD2,TRBJ2-3,-,TGTGCCAGCAGTGGCGGACTAGCGGGAGTTGATACGCAGTATTTT,CASSGGLAGVDTQYF
TRBV9,-,TRBJ1-1,-,TGTGCCAGCAGCGGAGGAGGACTCCGGAACACTGAAGCTTTCTTT,CASSGGGLRNTEAFF
TRBV2,TRBD1,TRBJ1-1,few,TGTGCCAGCAGGAAACTACAGGGGACTGAAGCTTTCTTT,CASRKLQGTEAFF
TRBV5-1,-,TRBJ2-5,-,TGCGCCAGCAGCTTGGAACAGGGGAGGTCAGAGACCCAGTACTTC,CASSLEQGRSETQYF
TRBV5-8,-,TRBJ1-2,-,TGTGCCAGCAGCGGCGGGGGGGGCGGCTACACCTTC,CASSGGGGGYTF
TRBV29-1,-,TRBJ1-2,-,TGCAGCGTTCCCTTGACAGGACTGGTGGACGGCTACACCTTC,CSVPLTGLVDGYTF
TRBV12-5,-,TRBJ2-2,-,TGTGCTAGTGGCAGGACTGTTACCGGGGAGCTGTTTTTT,CASGRTVTGELFF
TRBV6-1,-,TRBJ1-1,-,TGTGCCAGCAGTGAATGGTTAGGGGAGAACACTGAAGCTTTCTTT,CASSEWLGENTEAFF
TRBV5-6,TRBD2,TRBJ2-7,-,TGTGCCAGCAGCCTGGGTAGACTAGCGGAGAAGTACGAGCAGTACTTC,CASSLGRLAEKYEQYF
TRBV6-5,TRBD1,TRBJ1-1,once,TGTGCCAGCAGTACTAAGGGACAGGGGGCTTCTGAAGCTTTCTTT,CASSTKGQGASEAFF
TRBV7-9,TRBD2,TRBJ2-1,-,TGTGCCAGCAGCTTACTAGCGGGAGGGCTTACCTACAATGAGCAGTTCTTC,CASSLLAGGLTYNEQFF
TRBV5-1,TRBD2,TRBJ2-7,-,TGCGCCAGCAGCTTGGGGGGACTAGCGGGGGACACCTACGAGCAGTACTTC,CASSLGGLAGDTYEQYF
TRBV9,TRBD1,TRBJ2-7,few,TGTGCCAGCAGCGCAGGCGCCGGGACAGGGTCCCACGAGCAGTACTTC,CASSAGAGTGSHEQYF
TRBV27,-,TRBJ1-2,-,TGTGCCAGCAGCCCGGGACAAGTTCCAGGAGGCTACACCTTC,CASSPGQVPGGYTF
TRBV10-3,TRBD1,TRBJ2-2,-,TGTGCCATCAGTGCACAGGGGAGCACCGGGGAGCTGTTTTTT,CAISAQGSTGELFF
TRBV5-6,TRBD1,TRBJ2-3,few,TGTGCCAGCAGCTGGGACAGGGGGTGGGATACGCAGTATTTT,CASSWDRGWDTQYF